This T cell receptor (beta chain) is from a study of blood T cell repertoires in COVID-19. The CDR3 has 13 amino acids. Trimming removed 5 bases from V and 4 bases from J, with 9 bases in between. Germline CDR1 and CDR2: SGHTA and FQGNSA. Original processing methods: Quantification of nucleated cells was approximated via reference gene primer amplification. Sequencing was performed with immunoSEQ multiplex PCR; in TCRdb, only in-frame clones are kept and a portion is missing. D and trimming were read from the DNA, whereas the V and J calls and clone size are those reported in that table. This sample has over 200,000 clones, with 80% to 90% found just once. The study recruited exposed participants who had met a COVID-19 case within 2 weeks before entry.

The sequence was collected from a woman aged 25 to 39 who had been exposed to COVID-19. What was sequenced was PBMCs or T cells enriched from blood (not recorded which). The V gene is TRBV7-2, the J gene TRBJ1-3; TRBD1 is a possible D gene (6 bases). CDR3 in amino acids: CASSAGDGNTIYF. CDR3 nucleotide sequence: TGTGCCAGCAGCGCAGGGGACGGAAACACCATATATTTT.